What follows are 24 T cell receptor beta chains derived from one specimen sequenced in a study of beta chain features in type 1 diabetes. Study-wide points: For Type 1 diabetes patients, all four CD4+ subsets carried TCRB CDR3s that were moderately but significantly shorter.

Isolated RNA was reverse transcribed in full, so expressed TCRB transcripts were sequenced. Sequenced by immunoSEQ multiplex PCR; TCRdb stores in-frame clones only, minus some. The table includes about 370,000 clones, roughly 9.8% detected once. Their recognized antigens are unknown. The material sequenced was central memory CD4+ T cells from blood. The receptor set was obtained from a man between 25 and 39 years old with type 1 diabetes.

The chain is built from TRBV7-2 and TRBJ2-3; D is possibly TRBD1 (5 bases). The ends were cut back, 5 bases at V and 1 base at J, with 7 bases in the middle. This CDR3 contains 13 residues. CDR1 is SGHTA and CDR2 is FQGNSA in the germline V gene. In nucleotides, the CDR3 is TGTGCCAGCAGCGTAGGGGGCACAGATACGCAGTATTTT. Translating gives CASSVGGTDTQYF.

This clone was observed a few times. The gene calls are TRBV18 and TRBJ2-5, with 9 bases matching TRBD2. This CDR3 is built from 15 residues. Germline V lookup: CDR1 KGHSH, CDR2 LQKENI. After removal of 6 bases from V and 2 bases from J, the junction contained 7 bases not matched to a gene. This CDR3 reads CASSLASGMQETQYF. The CDR3 nucleotides read TGTGCCAGCTCCCTCGCTAGCGGGATGCAAGAGACCCAGTACTTC.

The chain recombines TRBV4-3 with TRBJ1-2, with TRBD1 as a possible D gene (6 bases). This CDR3 comprises 14 residues. V dropped 6 bases and J dropped 4 bases, with 15 bases sitting between them. Looked up from germline, CDR1 is LGHNA and CDR2 is YSLEER. CDR3 loop: CASSPGARGYGYTF. CDR3 coding DNA: TGCGCCAGCAGTCCGGGGGCGCGGGGCTATGGCTACACCTTC.

Worth noting for this clone: One junction end does not reproduce the germline sequence, and a read error may be involved. The gene calls are TRBV29-1 and TRBJ1-2; unclear D gene. Germline V gene lookup returns CDR1 SQVTM and CDR2 ANQGSEA. This CDR3 has 12 amino acids. DNA of the CDR3: TGCAGCGTCGAAGGAGCTTCACTGGGCTACACCTTC. Translated: CSVEGASLGYTF.

The chain uses TRBV2 and TRBJ1-2; TRBD1 agrees at 9 bases. Trimming at V came to 4 bases and at J to 2 bases, leaving 8 bases not matched to a gene. The CDR3 covers 16 residues. Germline lookup yields CDR1 SNHLY and CDR2 FYNNEI. The CDR3 region is CASSATGTGWNYGYTF. CDR3 DNA sequence: TGTGCCAGCAGTGCAACGGGGACAGGGTGGAACTATGGCTACACCTTC.

This clone came up a few times. The chain carries TRBV6-5 and TRBJ2-5; maybe TRBD1 (5 bases). Deletions cut 6 bases from V and 5 bases from J, with 13 bases between. CDR1 is MNHEY, CDR2 SVGAGI, per germline. The CDR3 spans 13 residues. CDR3 loop: CASRRAGSETQYF. The CDR3 region has the DNA TGTGCCAGCAGAAGGGCAGGGTCGGAGACCCAGTACTTC.

The chain links TRBV2 to TRBJ1-1, with a weak D call TRBD1 (5 bases). The germline CDR1 and CDR2 sequences are SNHLY and FYNNEI. This CDR3 has 13 amino acids. The germline V and J ends were trimmed by 4 bases and 5 bases, with 11 bases remaining between them. CDR3 in DNA: TGTGCCAGCAGTGGAGGGGCTGGGACTGAAGCTTTCTTT. Translation: CASSGGAGTEAFF. Full variable domain (remainder filled in from reference TRBV2 and TRBJ1-1): EPEVTQTPSHQVTQMGQEVILRCVPISNHLYFYWYRQILGQKVEFLVSFYNNEISEKSEIFDDQFSVERPDGSNFTLKIRSTKLEDSAMYFCASSGGAGTEAFFGQGTRLTVV.

The V call is TRBV4-3, the J call TRBJ2-5; 7 bases agree with TRBD2. Germline V gene lookup returns CDR1 LGHNA and CDR2 YSLEER. The CDR3 length is 15 residues. Losses at the gene ends were 0 bases for V and 11 bases for J; bases not matched to a gene: 12. CDR3 coding DNA: TGCGCCAGCAGCCAAGATCAGCTAGCGCGGCGGGAGCAGTACTTC. It codes for CASSQDQLARREQYF.

With regard to this clone: At one end the junction does not follow the germline gene, possibly because of a read error. The CDR3 region is CASSPREGASF. CDR3 bases: TGTGCCAGCAGCCCCCGGGAAGGGGCTTCCTTT. The chain carries TRBV7-2 and TRBJ1-1, with D possibly being TRBD1 (5 bases). Germline-derived CDR1 and CDR2 are SGHTA and FQGNSA. The CDR3 sequence is 11 residues long.

This rearrangement joins TRBV4-1 to TRBJ2-7; possible D gene TRBD2, 6 bases. The CDR3 contains 16 residues. Trimming took off 3 bases at V and 1 base at J, with 16 bases between the two ends. From germline, CDR1 is MGHRA and CDR2 YSYEKL. This CDR3 reads CASSQPRRGASYEQYF. The CDR3 nucleotides read TGCGCCAGCAGCCAGCCAAGGCGGGGAGCGTCCTACGAGCAGTACTTC.

This clone was counted a few times. This chain joins TRBV7-2 and TRBJ1-2, with a possible D match to TRBD1 (6 bases). V lost 1 base and J 8 bases, leaving 20 bases between the germline ends. The germline V gene encodes CDR1 SGHTA and CDR2 FQGNSA. This CDR3 is 16 amino acids long. CDR3 sequence: CASSLGSQGSPRGYTF. The DNA of the CDR3 is TGTGCCAGCAGCTTAGGGTCCCAGGGGAGTCCAAGGGGCTACACCTTC.

The CDR3 sequence: CASRLAGTINEQFF. CDR3 nucleotide sequence: TGCGCCAGCAGACTAGCGGGAACTATCAATGAGCAGTTCTTC. This chain joins TRBV5-1 and TRBJ2-1; 10 bases match TRBD2. Germline loops: CDR1 SGHRS, CDR2 YFSETQ. V dropped 5 bases and J dropped 6; count of bases not matched to a gene: 5. The CDR3 is made up of 14 amino acids.

A few counts support this clone. The chain couples TRBV19 to TRBJ2-5, with D maybe TRBD2 (6 bases). The J call may be incorrect, as the DNA end agrees better with TRBJ2-7. This CDR3 comprises 13 residues. CDR1 and CDR2 from the germline V gene are LNHDA and SQIVND (reference sequence). CDR3 DNA: TGTGCCAGTAGTATCAGCAGGGAGGTCGAGCAGTACTTC. This encodes CASSISREVEQYF.

This clone was seen more than once but under ten times. This chain links TRBV7-6 with TRBJ1-3; D ambiguous. The CDR3 is 16 residues long. Germline V gives CDR1 SGHVS, CDR2 FNYEAQ. Trimming removed 9 bases from V and 0 bases from J, with 18 bases in between. CDR3 bases: TGTGCCAGGTCCAAAGAAAGGGTGATCTCTGGAAACACCATATATTTT. This codes for CARSKERVISGNTIYF.

About this clone: A much larger clone differs from this one at a single base, so this may be a read error. Different DNA sequences within this sample yield the same CDR3. J is TRBJ1-5 and V is TRBV5-6, with D hard to call. V dropped 2 bases and J dropped 3 bases, with 3 bases sitting between them. CDR1 is SGHDT, CDR2 YYEEEE, per germline. There are 12 residues in the CDR3. CDR3 bases: TGTGCCAGCAGCTTAGACAATCAGCCCCAGCATTTT. This encodes CASSLDNQPQHF.

A few counts support this clone. The gene calls are TRBV2 and TRBJ2-1; D is unclear. CDR3 length: 12 residues. The germline gives CDR1 SNHLY, CDR2 FYNNEI. Between the trimmed V and J ends, which lost 3 bases and 10 bases, there was a span of 10 bases. CDR3 in amino acids: CASSDTGGEQFF. Written as DNA, the CDR3 is TGTGCCAGCAGTGACACTGGTGGAGAGCAGTTCTTC.

CDR3 DNA: TGTGCCAGCAGTGGAGCCCTAGCGGGAGGGGGAGATACGCAGTATTTT. It encodes CASSGALAGGGDTQYF. V gene TRBV6-1 combines with J gene TRBJ2-3, with 12 bases fitting TRBD2. The length of the CDR3 is 16 residues. The V segment lost 4 bases and the J segment 5 bases; nucleotides outside the gene matches: 7. Germline lookup yields CDR1 MNHNS and CDR2 SASEGT.

This clone turned up a few times. The chain uses TRBV28 and TRBJ2-2, with 10 bases aligning to TRBD2. The length of the CDR3 is 14 residues. Germline trimming cut 6 bases from V and 7 bases from J; bases unmatched to any gene: 5. In germline, CDR1 is MDHEN, CDR2 SYDVKM. In nucleotides, the CDR3 is TGTGCCAGCAGCACTAGCGGGAAGAACGGGGAGCTGTTTTTT. As protein: CASSTSGKNGELFF.

This clone was seen a handful of times. This chain joins TRBV6-4 and TRBJ2-5; D tentatively reads TRBD1 or TRBD2 (5 bases each). Deletions cut 2 bases from V and 4 bases from J, with 8 bases between. The CDR3 spans 13 residues. Germline loops: CDR1 MRHNA, CDR2 SNTAGT. The CDR3 region is CASSDQRGETQYF. In DNA, the CDR3 is TGTGCCAGCAGTGACCAGAGGGGAGAGACCCAGTACTTC.

The table lists this clone with a few counts. Just one base apart from a much larger clone, this may be a read error. The chain uses TRBV7-8 and TRBJ2-2, with D uncertain. Trimming pared 4 bases from V and 5 bases from J, leaving 5 bases between. Germline V lookup: CDR1 SGHVS, CDR2 FQNEAQ. This CDR3 is built from 12 residues. The CDR3 sequence: CASSSLTGELFF. The CDR3 DNA reads as TGTGCCAGCAGCTCCCTGACCGGGGAGCTGTTTTTT.

The chain joins TRBV5-4 to TRBJ2-7, with D tentatively TRBD2 (5 bases). The ends were cut back, 1 base at V and 1 base at J, with 9 bases in the middle. The length of the CDR3 is 14 residues. Per the germline V gene, CDR1 is SGHNT and CDR2 is YYREEE (reference sequence). The CDR3 nucleotides read TGTGCCAGCAGCTTGCCTAGCAGATCCTACGAGCAGTACTTC. This gives the protein CASSLPSRSYEQYF.

Only a few counts were recorded for this clone. The chain links TRBV2 to TRBJ1-1, with TRBD1 identical over 7 bases. In germline, CDR1 is SNHLY, CDR2 FYNNEI. The CDR3 is 13 amino acids. Trimming at V came to 6 bases and at J to 2 bases, leaving 3 bases not matched to a gene. The DNA for the CDR3 is TGTGCCAGCAGCCGGGACAGTAACACTGAAGCTTTCTTT. It specifies CASSRDSNTEAFF. The variable domain in full, with the rest retrieved from reference TRBV2 and TRBJ1-1, is EPEVTQTPSHQVTQMGQEVILRCVPISNHLYFYWYRQILGQKVEFLVSFYNNEISEKSEIFDDQFSVERPDGSNFTLKIRSTKLEDSAMYFCASSRDSNTEAFFGQGTRLTVV.

This clone was observed a handful of times. This rearrangement joins TRBV6-6 to TRBJ1-2, with a possible D match to TRBD1 (5 bases). Germline CDR1 reads MNHNY; CDR2 reads SVGAGI (reference sequence). V lost 5 bases and J 1 base, leaving 11 bases between the germline ends. The CDR3 sequence is 14 residues long. The CDR3 DNA sequence: TGTGCCAGCAGTCCGACAGAAGATAACTATGGCTACACCTTC. It yields the protein CASSPTEDNYGYTF.

In its sample, this clone was seen a few times. The chain recombines TRBV9 with TRBJ2-1; 11 bases map to TRBD2. Germline V gene data show CDR1 as SGDLS and CDR2 as YYNGEE. V was pared by 4 bases and J by 1 base, with 1 base of the junction left unmatched. This CDR3 has 15 amino acids. The chain's CDR3 is CASSRTSGSYNEQFF. The CDR3 DNA reads TGTGCCAGCAGCCGGACTAGCGGGTCCTACAATGAGCAGTTCTTC.